This T cell receptor (beta chain) was documented in a study of cytomegalovirus exposure and HLA in healthy donors. Germline V gene data show CDR1 as SSHAT and CDR2 as FNYEAQ (reference sequence). This CDR3 spans 20 amino acids. V lost 1 base and J 0 bases, leaving 19 bases between the germline ends. The PCR employed 60 Vbeta primers together with 13 Jbeta primers. The repertoire was sequenced with immunoSEQ multiplex PCR; TCRdb's copy has only in-frame clones and lacks some. The table includes roughly 240,000 clones, about 85% detected once. The rearrangement uses TRBV7-7 and TRBJ2-6; TRBD2 might be the D (6 bases). This clonotype was sampled from a girl aged 2 to 10 in good health and CMV-seronegative. Sequenced input: PBMCs. The CDR3 region has the DNA TGTGCCAGCAGCTTAGATCCTGTCGGCGGGACGAGCTCTGGGGCCAACGTCCTGACTTTC. It specifies CASSLDPVGGTSSGANVLTF. Full variable domain (outside the CDR3, taken from reference TRBV7-7 and TRBJ2-6): GAGVSQSPRYKVTKRGQDVTLRCDPISSHATLYWYQQALGQGPEFLTYFNYEAQPDKSGLPSDRFSAERPEGSISTLTIQRTEQRDSAMYRCASSLDPVGGTSSGANVLTFGAGSRLTVL.